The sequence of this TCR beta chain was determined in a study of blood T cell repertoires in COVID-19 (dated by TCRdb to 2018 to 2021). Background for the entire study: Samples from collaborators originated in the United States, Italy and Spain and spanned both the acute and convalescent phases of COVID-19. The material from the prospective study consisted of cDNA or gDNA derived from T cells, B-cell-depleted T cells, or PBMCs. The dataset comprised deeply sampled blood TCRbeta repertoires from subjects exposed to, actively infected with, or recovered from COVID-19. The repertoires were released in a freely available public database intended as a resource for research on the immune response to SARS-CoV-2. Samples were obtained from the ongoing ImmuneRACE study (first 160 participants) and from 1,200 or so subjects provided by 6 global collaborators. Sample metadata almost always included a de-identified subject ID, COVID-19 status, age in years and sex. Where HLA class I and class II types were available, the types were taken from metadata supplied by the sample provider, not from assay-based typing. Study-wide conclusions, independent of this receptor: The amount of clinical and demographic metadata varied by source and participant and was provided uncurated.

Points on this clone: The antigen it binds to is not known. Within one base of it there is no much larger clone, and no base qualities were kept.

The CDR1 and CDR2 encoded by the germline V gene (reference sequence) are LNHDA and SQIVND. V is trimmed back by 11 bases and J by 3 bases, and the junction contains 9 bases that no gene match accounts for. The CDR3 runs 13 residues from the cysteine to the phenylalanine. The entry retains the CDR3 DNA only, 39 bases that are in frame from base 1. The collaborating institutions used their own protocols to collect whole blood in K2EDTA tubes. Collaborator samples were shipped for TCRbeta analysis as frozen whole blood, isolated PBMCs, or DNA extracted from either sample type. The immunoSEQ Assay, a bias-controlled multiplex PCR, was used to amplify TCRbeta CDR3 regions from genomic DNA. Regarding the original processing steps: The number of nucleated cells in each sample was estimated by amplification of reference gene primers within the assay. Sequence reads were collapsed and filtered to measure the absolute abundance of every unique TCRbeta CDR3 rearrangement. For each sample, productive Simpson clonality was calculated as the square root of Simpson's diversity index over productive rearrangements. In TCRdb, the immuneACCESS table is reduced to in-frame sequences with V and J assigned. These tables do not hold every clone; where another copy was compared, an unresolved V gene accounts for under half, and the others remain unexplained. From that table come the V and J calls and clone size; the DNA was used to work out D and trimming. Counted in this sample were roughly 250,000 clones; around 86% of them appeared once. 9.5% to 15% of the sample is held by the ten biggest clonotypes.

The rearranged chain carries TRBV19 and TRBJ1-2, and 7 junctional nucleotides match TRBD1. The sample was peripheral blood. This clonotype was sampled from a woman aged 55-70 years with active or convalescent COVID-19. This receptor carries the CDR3 CAAWKQGDYGYTF. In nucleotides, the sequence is TGTGCCGCATGGAAGCAGGGGGACTATGGCTACACCTTC.